This entry features one TCR beta chain sequence. The antigen is not known. iRepertoire HTBI primers and Arm-PCR of CDR3 regions built TCR beta libraries. TCRdb processed the multiplex PCR reads anew with MiXCR; each CDR3 protein has one entry. The sample has roughly 500,000 distinct CDR3 sequences, around a fifth seen once. This sample stems from a study of regulatory T cells in long-lasting Graves disease. Overall study findings and caveats: Persistent Graves' patients possessed reduced TCR diversity relative to recently diagnosed ones. Samples came from peripheral blood alone, without thyroid tissue.

The germline V gene encodes CDR1 SEHNR and CDR2 FQNEAQ (reference sequence). The V and J ends lost 4 bases and 1 base, in that order; junction bases with no gene match: 15. The CDR3 is made up of 19 amino acids. Documented time point: persistent/refractory GD, antithyroid drugs over 5 years with positive TRAb. PBMC-derived RNA was used for the TCR library. Diagnoses of Graves' disease were made by American Thyroid Association guidelines. Each of the patients was recruited from an endocrinology department situated in Xi'an, China. This material consisted of peripheral blood mononuclear cells (PBMCs), taken when the disease was refractory, from a patient treated with antithyroid drugs. The gene calls are TRBV7-9 and TRBJ2-7; TRBD2 agrees at 11 bases. This clonotype was sampled from a female donor with Graves disease. CDR3 DNA: TGTGCCAGCAGCTCGGAAGGGACTAGCGGAGAGGTGAGGTCCTACGAGCAGTACTTC. It codes for CASSSEGTSGEVRSYEQYF.